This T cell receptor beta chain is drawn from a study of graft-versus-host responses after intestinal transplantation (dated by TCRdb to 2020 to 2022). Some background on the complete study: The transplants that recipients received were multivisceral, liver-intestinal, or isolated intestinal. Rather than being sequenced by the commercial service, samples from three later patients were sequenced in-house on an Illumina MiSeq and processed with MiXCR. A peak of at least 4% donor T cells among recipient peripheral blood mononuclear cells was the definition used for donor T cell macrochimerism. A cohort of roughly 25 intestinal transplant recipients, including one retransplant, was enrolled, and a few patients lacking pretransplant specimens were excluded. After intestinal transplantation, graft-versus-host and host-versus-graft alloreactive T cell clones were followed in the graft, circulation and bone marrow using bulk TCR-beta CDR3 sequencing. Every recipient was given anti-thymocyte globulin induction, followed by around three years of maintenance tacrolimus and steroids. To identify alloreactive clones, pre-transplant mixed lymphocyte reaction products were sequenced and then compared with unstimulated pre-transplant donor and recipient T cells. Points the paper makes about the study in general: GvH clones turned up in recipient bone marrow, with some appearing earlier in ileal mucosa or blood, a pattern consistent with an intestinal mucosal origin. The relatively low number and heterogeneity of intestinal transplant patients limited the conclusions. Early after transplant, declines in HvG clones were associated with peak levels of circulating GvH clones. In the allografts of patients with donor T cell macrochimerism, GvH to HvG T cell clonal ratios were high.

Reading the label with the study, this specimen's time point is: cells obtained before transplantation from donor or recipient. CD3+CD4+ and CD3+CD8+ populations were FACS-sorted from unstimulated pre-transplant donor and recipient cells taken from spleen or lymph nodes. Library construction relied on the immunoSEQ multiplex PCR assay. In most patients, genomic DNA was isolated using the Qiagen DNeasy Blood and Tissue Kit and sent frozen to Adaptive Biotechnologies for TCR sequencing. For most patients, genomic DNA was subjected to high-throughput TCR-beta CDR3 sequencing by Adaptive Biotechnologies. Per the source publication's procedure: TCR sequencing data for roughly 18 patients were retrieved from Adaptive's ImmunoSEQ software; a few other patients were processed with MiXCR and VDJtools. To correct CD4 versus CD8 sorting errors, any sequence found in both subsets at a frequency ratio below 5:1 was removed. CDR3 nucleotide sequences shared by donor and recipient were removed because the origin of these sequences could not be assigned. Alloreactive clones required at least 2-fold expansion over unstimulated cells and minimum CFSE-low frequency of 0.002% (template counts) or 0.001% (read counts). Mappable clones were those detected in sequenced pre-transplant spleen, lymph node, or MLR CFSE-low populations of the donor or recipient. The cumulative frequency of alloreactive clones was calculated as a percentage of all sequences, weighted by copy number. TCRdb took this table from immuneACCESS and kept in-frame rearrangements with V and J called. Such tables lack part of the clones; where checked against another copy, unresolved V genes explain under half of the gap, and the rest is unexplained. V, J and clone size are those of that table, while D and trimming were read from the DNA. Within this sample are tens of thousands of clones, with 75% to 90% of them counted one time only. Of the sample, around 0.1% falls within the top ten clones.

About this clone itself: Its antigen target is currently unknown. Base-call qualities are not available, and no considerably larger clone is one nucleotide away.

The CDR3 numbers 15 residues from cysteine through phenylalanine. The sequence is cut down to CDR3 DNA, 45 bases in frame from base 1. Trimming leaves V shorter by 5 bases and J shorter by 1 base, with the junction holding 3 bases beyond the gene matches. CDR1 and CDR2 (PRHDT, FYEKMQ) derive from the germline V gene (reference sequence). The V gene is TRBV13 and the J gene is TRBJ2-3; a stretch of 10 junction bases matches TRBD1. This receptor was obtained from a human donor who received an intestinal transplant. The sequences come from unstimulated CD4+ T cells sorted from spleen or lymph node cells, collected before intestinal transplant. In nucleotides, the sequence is TGTGCCAGCAGCCTCGACAGGGGGCGCACAGATACGCAGTATTTT. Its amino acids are CASSLDRGRTDTQYF.